These 30 T cell receptor beta chains came from one sample sequenced in a study of cytomegalovirus exposure and HLA in healthy donors. The PCR employed 60 Vbeta primers together with 13 Jbeta primers. Produced via immunoSEQ multiplex PCR; TCRdb's table is partial and in-frame only. The sample has hundreds of thousands of clones, 60% to 80% seen once. Sequenced input: PBMCs. The source is a male donor in good health and CMV-seronegative.

The sample holds one count of this clone. The rearrangement joins TRBV9 to TRBJ2-4, with 11 bases identical to TRBD2. Unmatched junction bases numbered 7, after V lost 0 bases and J lost 5 bases. CDR3 length: 17 residues. CDR1 is SGDLS and CDR2 is YYNGEE in the germline V gene. This CDR3 is CASSVGASGRTQNIQYF. The CDR3 DNA reads TGTGCCAGCAGCGTAGGGGCTAGCGGGAGGACACAAAACATTCAGTACTTC.

The V gene is TRBV30, the J gene TRBJ1-1, with a tentative D call TRBD1 (6 bases). The CDR3 loop spans 13 amino acids. V lost 1 base, J lost 5 bases, and 11 bases lay in between. Germline lookup yields CDR1 GTSNPN and CDR2 SVGIG (reference sequence). The CDR3 DNA sequence: TGTGCCTGGAGTGAGAACAGGGATACTGAAGCTTTCTTT. Translation gives CAWSENRDTEAFF.

For this clone: The junction departs from germline at one end; a sequencing error may be responsible. V and J are TRBV7-8 and TRBJ1-3; TRBD1 agrees at 9 bases. This CDR3 contains 12 residues. Germline-derived CDR1 and CDR2 are SGHVS and FQNEAQ. CDR3 sequence reads: CASSPDRGNFHF. In DNA form, the CDR3 reads TGTGCCAGCAGCCCTGACAGGGGGAATTTCCATTTT.

V usage is TRBV18 and J usage is TRBJ2-7; TRBD1 aligns across 7 bases. CDR3 length equals 14 residues. The V and J ends lost 3 bases and 4 bases, in that order; junction bases with no gene match: 6. Germline V lookup: CDR1 KGHSH, CDR2 LQKENI. The CDR3 bases are TGTGCCAGCTCACCCGACAGGGTCGAGTACGAGCAGTACTTC. Its protein is CASSPDRVEYEQYF.

V and J are TRBV30 and TRBJ2-7; TRBD1 is a possible D gene (5 bases). From germline, CDR1 is GTSNPN and CDR2 SVGIG (reference sequence). The V and J ends lost 3 bases and 5 bases respectively, with 11 bases between them. CDR3 length: 12 amino acids. This CDR3 reads CAWSFRQNEQYF. CDR3 bases: TGTGCCTGGAGCTTCAGACAGAACGAGCAGTACTTC. The variable domain in full, completed from reference TRBV30 and TRBJ2-7, reads SQTIHQWPATLVQPVGSPLSLECTVEGTSNPNLYWYRQAAGRGLQLLFYSVGIGQISSEVPQNLSASRPQDRQFILSSKKLLLSDSGFYLCAWSFRQNEQYFGPGTRLTVT.

This sequence joins TRBV7-3 and TRBJ2-7; D is perhaps TRBD1 (5 bases). The V gene's germline CDR1 is SGHTA and CDR2 FQGTGA. The CDR3 covers 15 residues. V gave up 2 bases and J gave up 1 base, with 12 bases separating them. The CDR3 region has the DNA TGTGCCAGCAGCTTAGCGCAGGGCCCTTCCTACGAGCAGTACTTC. Encoded protein: CASSLAQGPSYEQYF.

This chain uses TRBV2 with TRBJ1-1; D is possibly TRBD1 (6 bases). Germline V gene lookup returns CDR1 SNHLY and CDR2 FYNNEI. The CDR3 is 13 residues long. V was pared by 7 bases and J by 2 bases, with 11 bases between. In nucleotides, the CDR3 is TGTGCCAGCACCCAGGGGATTAACACTGAAGCTTTCTTT. Residues: CASTQGINTEAFF.

Only a few counts were recorded for this clone. The chain couples TRBV10-2 to TRBJ2-3; no reliable D call. The V end was cut by 6 bases, the J end by 7 bases, with 14 bases between. The length of the CDR3 is 13 residues. Germline V lookup: CDR1 WSHSY, CDR2 SAAADI. The CDR3 loop reads CASSQSEANTQYF. CDR3 bases: TGCGCCAGCAGCCAGAGCGAGGCGAATACGCAGTATTTT.

V and J are TRBV5-4 and TRBJ2-2, with 14 bases identical to TRBD2. CDR3 size: 18 residues. J gave up 5 bases and V 2 bases, and 8 bases lay outside the gene matches. Germline CDR1 SGHNT, CDR2 YYREEE (reference sequence). CDR3 sequence reads: CASSFPGLAGERTGELFF. Written as DNA, the CDR3 is TGTGCCAGCAGCTTCCCGGGACTAGCGGGAGAGCGGACCGGGGAGCTGTTTTTT.

This chain connects TRBV10-3 to TRBJ1-1, with a weak D call TRBD1 (6 bases). The CDR3 totals 13 residues. Germline lookup yields CDR1 ENHRY and CDR2 SYGVKD. V shed 4 bases and J shed 0 bases, with 6 bases lying between them. The CDR3 loop reads CAISGTVNTEAFF. Written as DNA, the CDR3 is TGTGCCATCAGTGGGACAGTGAACACTGAAGCTTTCTTT.

The rearrangement joins TRBV9 to TRBJ2-1; TRBD2 agrees at 16 bases. V gave up 3 bases and J gave up 10 bases; unmatched junction bases: 7. The CDR3 has 16 residues. Germline CDR1 reads SGDLS; CDR2 reads YYNGEE. CDR3 sequence (DNA): TGTGCCAGCAGCGAAGGGACTAGCGGGAGGGCAGGGGAGCAGTTCTTC. This sequence encodes CASSEGTSGRAGEQFF.

The chain uses TRBV28 and TRBJ2-7; the D is unclear. V lost 3 bases, J lost 3 bases, and 6 bases lay in between. Germline V gene data show CDR1 as MDHEN and CDR2 as SYDVKM. There are 12 residues in the CDR3. The CDR3 sequence is CASSFELYEQYF. CDR3 nucleotides: TGTGCCAGCAGTTTTGAACTCTACGAGCAGTACTTC.

The chain recombines TRBV28 with TRBJ1-2, with TRBD1 identical over 11 bases. The CDR3 extends over 16 amino acids. Germline V CDR1 and CDR2: MDHEN, SYDVKM. The ends lost 2 bases at V and 6 bases at J; junction bases unmatched: 8. The CDR3 reads CASSLGGTGGINGYTF. The CDR3, as DNA: TGTGCCAGCAGTTTAGGGGGGACAGGGGGTATTAATGGCTACACCTTC.

The V gene is TRBV2, the J gene TRBJ2-7, with TRBD1 identical over 7 bases. V was clipped by 6 bases and J by 7 bases; unmatched bases: 9. Germline V CDR1 and CDR2: SNHLY, FYNNEI. The CDR3 is 13 residues long. As DNA, the CDR3 is TGTGCCAGCAGGGAGGTAGGGGGCTATGAGCAGTACTTC. Translation: CASREVGGYEQYF.

This clone appeared once. The CDR3 region has the DNA TGTGCCAGCAGTTACCAGACTAGCGGTGGCGAGCAGTACTTC. It specifies CASSYQTSGGEQYF. The V gene is TRBV6-5, the J gene TRBJ2-7, with 9 bases that match TRBD2. J was trimmed by 6 bases and V by 2 bases; bases with no gene match: 5. Germline lookup yields CDR1 MNHEY and CDR2 SVGAGI. CDR3 length equals 14 residues.

The V call is TRBV27, the J call TRBJ2-1; the match to TRBD1 covers 7 bases. Germline-derived CDR1 and CDR2 are MNHEY and SMNVEV (reference sequence). After removal of 2 bases from V and 3 bases from J, the junction contained 7 bases not matched to a gene. There are 16 residues in the CDR3. CDR3 residues: CASSLRAGGNYNEQFF. The CDR3 nucleotides read TGTGCCAGCAGTTTACGGGCAGGGGGAAACTACAATGAGCAGTTCTTC.

V gene TRBV5-1 combines with J gene TRBJ2-3, with D possibly matching TRBD1 (5 bases). Germline values: CDR1 SGHRS, CDR2 YFSETQ. V was pared by 2 bases and J by 2 bases, with 12 bases between. This CDR3 spans 15 amino acids. The CDR3 DNA follows: TGCGCCAGCAGCTTACGACAGCAATTCACAGATACGCAGTATTTT. It yields the protein CASSLRQQFTDTQYF.

This clone has just a few counts. The rearrangement joins TRBV10-3 to TRBJ2-5; 11 bases match TRBD1. The trim removed 0 bases at V and 5 bases at J, leaving 2 bases unmatched. The germline V gene encodes CDR1 ENHRY and CDR2 SYGVKD. The CDR3 runs to 15 residues. The CDR3, as DNA: TGTGCCATCAGTGAGTCTAGGACAGGGGGCGAGACCCAGTACTTC. Amino acid sequence: CAISESRTGGETQYF.

The rearrangement uses TRBV7-9 and TRBJ2-7; D is possibly TRBD2 (6 bases). Trimming left V 11 bases short and J 3 bases short, with 11 bases between. The CDR3 loop spans 11 amino acids. Germline V gene sequence: CDR1 SEHNR, CDR2 FQNEAQ (reference sequence). The CDR3 DNA follows: TGTGCCCTTGTGGGGGGCTACGAGCAGTACTTC. It encodes CALVGGYEQYF.

The chain combines TRBV11-3 with TRBJ2-1, with 10 bases identical to TRBD1. The J segment lost 9 bases and the V segment lost 4 bases, leaving 15 bases of the junction unmatched. The CDR3 runs 17 residues. The germline V gene has CDR1 SGHNT and CDR2 YENEEA. In DNA form, the CDR3 reads TGTGCCAGCAGCTACAGGGGTTTTGGGGGGACAGGGGTTGAGCAGTTCTTC. Its translation: CASSYRGFGGTGVEQFF.

V is TRBV7-9 and J is TRBJ2-2; TRBD2 agrees at 12 bases. There are 16 residues in the CDR3. With V trimmed by 4 bases and J by 8 bases, 8 bases remained unmatched. Germline CDR1 SEHNR, CDR2 FQNEAQ (reference sequence). CDR3 bases: TGTGCCAGCAGCTCCAGACTAGCGGGGGAACTTGGGGAGCTGTTTTTT. Protein: CASSSRLAGELGELFF.

The chain links TRBV25-1 to TRBJ2-7; the match to TRBD2 covers 10 bases. CDR1 is MGHDK, CDR2 SYGVNS, per germline. The CDR3 is made up of 15 amino acids. The V segment lost 4 bases and the J segment 7 bases; nucleotides outside the gene matches: 10. The CDR3 bases are TGTGCCAGCAGTGGTCCGGGACTAGCGATAGGAGAGCAGTACTTC. This sequence encodes CASSGPGLAIGEQYF.

The J gene is TRBJ2-7, the V gene TRBV7-9; D is undetermined. Deletions cut 6 bases from V and 5 bases from J, with 17 bases between. Germline CDR1 and CDR2: SEHNR and FQNEAQ (reference sequence). This CDR3 region has 14 residues. The CDR3 is CASRPIASRNEQYF. DNA of the CDR3: TGTGCCAGCAGACCGATCGCCAGTCGAAACGAGCAGTACTTC.

This chain joins TRBV7-9 and TRBJ1-2, with D maybe TRBD1 (6 bases). The CDR3 consists of 13 residues. V was pared by 6 bases and J by 0 bases, with 8 bases between. Germline V gives CDR1 SEHNR, CDR2 FQNEAQ (reference sequence). The CDR3 region is CASSDRTNYGYTF. The CDR3 nucleotides read TGTGCCAGCAGTGACAGGACTAACTATGGCTACACCTTC.

The genes are TRBV5-1 and TRBJ1-3, with 9 bases fitting TRBD1. This CDR3 contains 15 residues. The trim removed 3 bases at V and 4 bases at J, leaving 5 bases unmatched. Germline V gene lookup returns CDR1 SGHRS and CDR2 YFSETQ. The CDR3 coding sequence is TGCGCCAGCAGCTCCGGGACAGGGTTAGGAAACACCATATATTTT. Amino acids: CASSSGTGLGNTIYF. Full variable domain (outside the CDR3, taken from reference TRBV5-1 and TRBJ1-3): KAGVTQTPRYLIKTRGQQVTLSCSPISGHRSVSWYQQTPGQGLQFLFEYFSETQRNKGNFPGRFSGRQFSNSRSEMNVSTLELGDSALYLCASSSGTGLGNTIYFGEGSWLTVV.

The chain uses TRBV21-1 and TRBJ2-3; the D call TRBD1 from the table was never checked on the DNA. TRBV21-1 is a pseudogene. This CDR3 is built from 16 residues. CDR3 bases: TGTGCCAGCAGCATGGGACAACCGGGGTCATATGATACGCAGTATTTT. Translation gives CASSMGQPGSYDTQYF.

The chain combines TRBV7-2 with TRBJ1-5; possibly TRBD1 for D (5 bases). Trimming left V 1 base short and J 4 bases short, with 14 bases between. The CDR3 totals 16 residues. Germline V gene sequence: CDR1 SGHTA, CDR2 FQGNSA. CDR3: CASSLGPGGRNQPQHF. The CDR3, as DNA: TGTGCCAGCAGCTTAGGGCCGGGGGGTCGAAATCAGCCCCAGCATTTT.

The chain links TRBV19 to TRBJ1-5; D not resolved. V dropped 6 bases and J dropped 0 bases, with 6 bases sitting between them. Germline CDR1 reads LNHDA; CDR2 reads SQIVND (reference sequence). The CDR3 is 13 residues long. CDR3 amino acids: CASRLLSNQPQHF. The CDR3 region has the DNA TGTGCCAGTAGACTGCTTAGCAATCAGCCCCAGCATTTT.

DNA of the CDR3: TGTGCCAGCAGTGATGAAGCGGGGGCATACAATGAGCAGTTCTTC. It yields the protein CASSDEAGAYNEQFF. This chain links TRBV2 with TRBJ2-1, with 8 positions matching TRBD2. V was clipped by 3 bases and J by 4 bases; unmatched bases: 5. The CDR3 spans 15 residues. Germline CDR1 reads SNHLY; CDR2 reads FYNNEI.

The chain is built from TRBV7-8 and TRBJ1-1, with unresolved D. This CDR3 contains 15 residues. Germline CDR1 reads SGHVS; CDR2 reads FQNEAQ. V lost 5 bases to trimming and J lost 0 bases, with 13 bases between them. The CDR3 coding sequence is TGTGCCAGCAGCCAGGCCAGCCCCATGAACACTGAAGCTTTCTTT. It translates to CASSQASPMNTEAFF.